Below, 3 T cell receptor beta chains from the same sample are listed, as sequenced in a study of T cells in Graves' hyperthyroidism and ophthalmopathy. Authors of the study amplified TCR beta CDR3 regions from RNA transcripts. The HTBI primer set served for first-round RT-PCR of the TCR CDR3. One entry per CDR3 protein, called by TCRdb with MiXCR from the multiplex PCR reads. Of 600,000 or so distinct CDR3 sequences detected, about 43% appear once; the ten largest clones hold 8.2%. Sequencing input: peripheral blood or thyroid tissue (not recorded which). The receptors stem from a young woman with Graves' hyperthyroidism.

This clonotype was observed a few times. The CDR3 loop is CASSSRPGQGADYGYTF. The CDR3 DNA is TGTGCCAGCAGTTCAAGACCGGGACAGGGGGCTGACTATGGCTACACCTTC. The chain has TRBV7-9 and TRBJ1-2, with TRBD1 identical over 12 bases. From germline, CDR1 is SEHNR and CDR2 FQNEAQ (reference sequence). The CDR3 has 17 residues. Trimming took 6 bases from V and 3 from J; bases not matched to a gene: 11. Variable domain in full (rest from reference TRBV7-9 and TRBJ1-2): DTGVSQNPRHKITKRGQNVTFRCDPISEHNRLYWYRQTLGQGPEFLTYFQNEAQLEKSRLLSDRFSAERPKGSFSTLEIQRTEQGDSAMYLCASSSRPGQGADYGYTFGSGTRLTVV.

This clonotype was recorded only once. V is TRBV10-3 and J is TRBJ1-1; D gene ambiguous. The CDR3 is made up of 13 amino acids. The V gene lost 6 bases and the J gene lost 3 bases, with 11 bases spanning the gap. Germline V gene data show CDR1 as ENHRY and CDR2 as SYGVKD. The CDR3 bases are TGTGCCATCAGGCGTGTATTGGACACTGAAGCTTTCTTT. Its translation: CAIRRVLDTEAFF.

The CDR3 loop is CASSEDGGNEKLFF. For the CDR3, the DNA is TGTGCCAGCAGTGAGGACGGGGGTAATGAAAAACTGTTTTTT. The chain has TRBV25-1 and TRBJ1-4, with D perhaps TRBD1 (5 bases). CDR1 and CDR2 from the germline V gene are MGHDK and SYGVNS. This CDR3 comprises 14 residues. Deletions cut 3 bases from V and 4 bases from J, with 9 bases between.